A selection of T cell receptor beta chains follows, all from one sample in a study of radiation and T cells in renal cell carcinoma. Generated by immunoSEQ multiplex PCR, the TCRdb table keeps only in-frame clones and is missing some. This table holds 150,000 to 200,000 clones, around 90% found once. The source was blood, collected from a patient whose treatment included radiotherapy and nephrectomy. These TCRs come from a woman aged 45-59 years with renal cell carcinoma. Each CDR3 is given without its conserved first and last residue. A D gene is named only where the DNA matches it firmly.

V gene,J gene,D gene,CDR3 protein
TRBV30,TRBJ1-2,NA,AWSPPPAYYGYT
TRBV19,TRBJ1-5,NA,ASNRSGGSNQPQH
TRBV10-2,TRBJ1-1,NA,ASSQQGTTEAF
TRBV6-1,TRBJ2-7,NA,AEGDHSSYEQY
TRBV30,TRBJ1-1,TRBD1,AWSPGQDGTEAF
TRBV7-2,TRBJ1-5,NA,ASNGGPYSNQPQH
TRBV19,TRBJ2-3,NA,ASSARGSTDTQY
TRBV4-1,TRBJ2-1,TRBD2,ASSRTRGTGGQF
TRBV7-3,TRBJ2-7,TRBD1,ASSLGTGPYEQY
TRBV6-1,TRBJ1-2,NA,ASSEGGNYGYT
TRBV7-9,TRBJ1-1,TRBD1,ASTHPRGQGVLRAF
TRBV29-1,TRBJ1-5,NA,SVPHRYQPQH
TRBV10-3,TRBJ2-7,NA,AVSTGTSYEQY
TRBV6-5,TRBJ1-6,NA,ASREGTAHLSPLH
TRBV7-3,TRBJ2-3,TRBD2,ASSQLAGGQSDTQY
TRBV21-1,TRBJ2-7,NA,ASSKVESVGGRYEQY
TRBV6-5,TRBJ2-2,TRBD2,ASRFIAGTGELF
TRBV18,TRBJ1-1,TRBD1,ASSGDRKKAF
TRBV7-9,TRBJ1-4,NA,ASSLLMTGVEKLF
TRBV7-9,TRBJ1-2,TRBD1,ASSLTGVNGYT
TRBV30,TRBJ2-7,TRBD1,AWRETGNEQY
TRBV12-5,TRBJ2-5,NA,ASGPLRGQETQY
TRBV19,TRBJ2-7,NA,ASGSFTDEQY
TRBV19,TRBJ1-1,NA,ASSARMVAEAF
TRBV10-2,TRBJ1-2,NA,ASRRDSVNYGYT
TRBV7-9,TRBJ1-1,NA,ASSLAIVMGRVGTEAF
TRBV29-1,TRBJ2-2,NA,SVVTFRGTGELF
TRBV7-2,TRBJ1-3,NA,ASSTTGDTIY
TRBV2,TRBJ2-5,TRBD1,ASSGDRETQY